This T cell receptor (beta chain) was found in a study of blood T cell repertoires in COVID-19. The overall study: PBMCs, B-cell-depleted T cells, or T cells were the source of the cDNA or gDNA that made up the material.

Clinical history as reported by participants underpinned cohort assignment. Before being deemed recovered, Cohort 3 donors had two negative PCRs, clearance, or symptom resolution. The V end lost 1 base, the J end lost 0 bases, and 9 bases lay between the germline ends. Germline V gene sequence: CDR1 LNHNV, CDR2 YYDKDF (reference sequence). The CDR3 runs 16 residues. Method: immunoSEQ multiplex PCR; TCRdb's copy keeps in-frame clones and lacks some. The sample carries hundreds of thousands of clones, roughly 90% recorded once. V usage is TRBV15 and J usage is TRBJ1-4; D call uncertain. The source of this sequence is a woman in her 40s who had recovered from COVID-19. Sequenced input: PBMCs or T cells enriched from blood (not recorded which). Here the CDR3 DNA reads TGTGCCACCAGCAGAGCGGTAGCTACAACTAATGAAAAACTGTTTTTT. It translates to CATSRAVATTNEKLFF.